These 8 T cell receptor beta chains share one sample of origin, sequenced in a study of Ad26.COV2.S vaccination and SARS-CoV-2 variants. Here immunoSEQ multiplex PCR was the method, and the copy in TCRdb shows in-frame clones only, minus some. The table includes about 180,000 clones, roughly 89% detected once. The sample was peripheral blood, taken after recovery from COVID-19. The source of these receptors is a human donor who had recovered from COVID-19.

The chain uses TRBV5-8 and TRBJ2-7, with D unclear. The CDR3 covers 15 residues. Deletions cut 0 bases from V and 5 bases from J, with 15 bases between. CDR1 and CDR2 (germline): SGHTS, YDEGEE. DNA of the CDR3: TGTGCCAGCAGCTTGGGGCGACTCCTTTCGAACGAGCAGTACTTC. This translates into CASSLGRLLSNEQYF.

The chain carries TRBV5-4 and TRBJ2-2; D may be TRBD2 (6 bases). There are 16 residues in the CDR3. Per the germline V gene, CDR1 is SGHNT and CDR2 is YYREEE (reference sequence). Deletions cut 3 bases from V and 0 bases from J, with 12 bases between. The CDR3, as DNA: TGTGCCAGCAGCTCTATGACTAGATCGAACACCGGGGAGCTGTTTTTT. It translates to CASSSMTRSNTGELFF.

The chain is built from TRBV6-5 and TRBJ2-7, with 9 bases identical to TRBD2. Germline-derived CDR1 and CDR2 are MNHEY and SVGAGI. The junction had 5 bases not matched to a gene; V was cut back by 8 bases and J by 0 bases. This CDR3 region has 14 residues. CDR3 sequence: CASFSGGLSYEQYF. CDR3 DNA: TGTGCCAGCTTTAGCGGGGGCCTCTCCTACGAGCAGTACTTC.

The gene calls are TRBV5-6 and TRBJ2-7; D is perhaps TRBD2 (5 bases). CDR1 and CDR2 from the germline V gene are SGHDT and YYEEEE. The CDR3 covers 15 residues. With 0 bases removed from V and 0 bases from J, the gap between germline ends came to 10 bases. The CDR3 sequence: CASSLAGLISYEQYF. Here the CDR3 DNA reads TGTGCCAGCAGCTTGGCCGGACTGATCTCCTACGAGCAGTACTTC.

This chain links TRBV9 with TRBJ2-7; 12 bases are shared with TRBD1. The CDR3 spans 16 residues. Trimming took 2 bases from V and 7 from J; bases not matched to a gene: 10. Germline V gene lookup returns CDR1 SGDLS and CDR2 YYNGEE. In nucleotides, the CDR3 is TGTGCCAGCAGCGTCGACCCGGGACAGGGGGCTTTTGAGCAGTACTTC. It codes for CASSVDPGQGAFEQYF. Based on the CDR3 plus reference TRBV9 and TRBJ2-7, the full variable domain is DSGVTQTPKHLITATGQRVTLRCSPRSGDLSVYWYQQSLDQGLQFLIQYYNGEERAKGNILERFSAQQFPDLHSELNLSSLELGDSALYFCASSVDPGQGAFEQYFGPGTRLTVT.

The gene calls are TRBV6-5 and TRBJ2-3; a possible D gene is TRBD2 (7 bases). CDR1 MNHEY and CDR2 SVGAGI come from the germline V gene. The CDR3 loop spans 15 amino acids. With 7 bases removed from V and 0 bases from J, the gap between germline ends came to 14 bases. The CDR3 nucleotides read TGTGCCAGCACATTTCGGGGGGCCAGCACAGATACGCAGTATTTT. It yields the protein CASTFRGASTDTQYF.

The genes are TRBV24-1 and TRBJ2-3; 9 bases map to TRBD1. CDR3 size: 15 residues. Trimming at V came to 3 bases and at J to 3 bases, leaving 3 bases not matched to a gene. Germline-derived CDR1 and CDR2 are KGHDR and SFDVKD. CDR3 in amino acids: CATSDKTGGTDTQYF. In DNA, the CDR3 is TGTGCCACCAGTGATAAGACAGGGGGGACAGATACGCAGTATTTT.

The chain joins TRBV10-3 to TRBJ2-1; 10 bases fit TRBD1. V trimming: 0 bases; J trimming: 7 bases; junction bases outside the gene matches: 3. Per the germline V gene, CDR1 is ENHRY and CDR2 is SYGVKD. This CDR3 region has 15 residues. Here the CDR3 DNA reads TGTGCCATCAGTGAGTCGGGGACAGGGGATAATGAGCAGTTCTTC. Protein: CAISESGTGDNEQFF.